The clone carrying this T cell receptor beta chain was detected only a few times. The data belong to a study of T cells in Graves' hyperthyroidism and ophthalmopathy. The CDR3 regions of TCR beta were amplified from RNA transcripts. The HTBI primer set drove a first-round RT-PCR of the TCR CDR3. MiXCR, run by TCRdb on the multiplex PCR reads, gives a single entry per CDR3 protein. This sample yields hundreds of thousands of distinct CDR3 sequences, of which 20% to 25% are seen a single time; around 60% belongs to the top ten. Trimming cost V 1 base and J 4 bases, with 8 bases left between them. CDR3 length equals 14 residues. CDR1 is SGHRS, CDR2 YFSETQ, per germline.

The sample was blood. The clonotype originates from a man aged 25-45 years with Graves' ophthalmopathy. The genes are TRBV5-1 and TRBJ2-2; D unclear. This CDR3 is CASSLTTATGELFF. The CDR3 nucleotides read TGCGCCAGCAGCTTGACTACAGCCACCGGGGAGCTGTTTTTT.